The clone carrying this T cell receptor beta chain was found a few times. Its antigen is unidentified. Between roughly 18,000 and 1,100,000 sorted cells, with 10%, 30% or 50% RNA, yielded naive CD8 libraries. The CD8+CD4-CCR7+CD45RA+ phenotype defined the sorted naive CD8 T cells. The germline V gene has CDR1 KGHDR and CDR2 SFDVKD. Trimming pared 9 bases from V and 0 bases from J, leaving 14 bases between. The CDR3 totals 15 residues. This sample was included in a study of molecular identifiers for immune sequencing clone quantification. Study results and limitations: It was shown that clones above 20 RNA copies held over 99% of effector molecules, but under 1% in naive cells.

The bulk TCR libraries were made with methods described before and with listed TCR primers. TCRdb analysed the PCR reads with MiXCR anew, one entry per CDR3 protein. The table lists hundreds of thousands of distinct CDR3 sequences, around 25% of them singletons. This clonotype was obtained from a human donor in good health. Some libraries in this study had Jurkat cell RNA spiked in. The chain has TRBV24-1 and TRBJ2-1; weak D call: TRBD2 (6 bases). Sequenced: naive CD8+ T cells from blood, with Jurkat cell RNA spiked in. This sample's subset: FACS-sorted CD8+CD4-CCR7+CD45RA+ naive T cells. As DNA, the CDR3 is TGTGCCACCGCGGCGGGGCAAAGCTCCTACAATGAGCAGTTCTTC. Encoded protein: CATAAGQSSYNEQFF.